Shown below are 21 T cell receptor beta chains from a single sample sequenced in a study of cytomegalovirus exposure and HLA in healthy donors (dated by TCRdb to 2015 to 2018). The method was the immunoSEQ multiplex PCR assay. The multiplex PCR relied on a mix of 60 forward primers for TCR Vbeta segments and 13 reverse primers for TCR Jbeta segments. TCRdb stores this immuneACCESS table with in-frame sequences only. Part of the clones is absent; in the studies checked, under half of the shortfall reflects unresolved V genes, and no reason is known for the rest. In all, the sample holds about 170,000 clones, and around 76% of those were seen once. The leading ten clones occupy roughly 2% of the sample. Sequenced input: PBMCs. The receptors were sampled from a female donor in good health and CMV-seronegative.

The chain combines TRBV2 with TRBJ1-6; TRBD1 matches 8 bases. Germline V gives CDR1 SNHLY, CDR2 FYNNEI. The trim removed 5 bases at V and 10 bases at J, leaving 10 bases unmatched. The CDR3 is 15 residues long. The DNA of the CDR3 is TGTGCCAGCAGTTTCCTAGGACAGGGTGAATCACCCCTCCACTTT. It is translated as CASSFLGQGESPLHF.

The V call is TRBV2, the J call TRBJ1-2; TRBD1 matches 7 bases. Trimming cost V 8 bases and J 2 bases; bases outside gene matches: 11. Germline V CDR1 and CDR2: SNHLY, FYNNEI. This CDR3 region has 15 residues. The CDR3 DNA is TGTGCCAGCTCAACAGGGGATTCAATCAACTATGGCTACACCTTC. Protein sequence: CASSTGDSINYGYTF.

This clone occurred a few times. The chain employs TRBV5-4 and TRBJ2-7, with a possible D match to TRBD1 (6 bases). V was trimmed by 0 bases and J by 2 bases, leaving 6 bases between them. This CDR3 contains 13 residues. CDR1 and CDR2 from the germline V gene are SGHNT and YYREEE (reference sequence). The CDR3 bases are TGTGCCAGCAGCTTGGACAGGGCCTACGAGCAGTACTTC. The encoded protein is CASSLDRAYEQYF. The full variable domain, its missing parts supplied by reference TRBV5-4 and TRBJ2-7, is ETGVTQSPTHLIKTRGQQVTLRCSSQSGHNTVSWYQQALGQGPQFIFQYYREEENGRGNFPPRFSGLQFPNYSSELNVNALELDDSALYLCASSLDRAYEQYFGPGTRLTVT.

The chain combines TRBV18 with TRBJ1-2, with TRBD1 identical over 7 bases. This CDR3 comprises 15 residues. Unmatched junction bases numbered 5, after V lost 2 bases and J lost 2 bases. CDR1 KGHSH and CDR2 LQKENI come from the germline V gene. CDR3 loop: CASSPRQGYNYGYTF. The CDR3 DNA reads as TGTGCCAGCTCACCAAGACAGGGATACAACTATGGCTACACCTTC.

The rearrangement links TRBV5-1 to TRBJ1-4, with TRBD1 matching over 9 bases. The length of the CDR3 is 14 residues. V trimming: 7 bases; J trimming: 3 bases; junction bases outside the gene matches: 4. Germline CDR1 reads SGHRS; CDR2 reads YFSETQ. CDR3 amino acids: CASARQGANEKLFF. CDR3 DNA sequence: TGCGCCAGCGCCCGACAGGGGGCTAATGAAAAACTGTTTTTT.

V is TRBV20-1 and J is TRBJ1-1, with TRBD1 matching 9 bases. V was clipped by 7 bases and J by 10 bases; unmatched bases: 4. CDR1 is DFQATT and CDR2 is SNEGSKA in the germline V gene (reference sequence). The CDR3 length is 10 residues. The CDR3 coding sequence is TGCAGTGGACAGGGGGTGTCAGCTTTCTTT. Encoded protein: CSGQGVSAFF.

In its sample, this clone was seen a few times. J is TRBJ1-1 and V is TRBV29-1, with D possibly being TRBD1 (6 bases). The CDR3 contains 11 residues. The germline V and J ends were trimmed by 7 bases and 8 bases, with 14 bases remaining between them. CDR1 and CDR2 from the germline V gene are SQVTM and ANQGSEA. The CDR3 nucleotides read TGCAGCGCCCAGGTCGGGACAGAAGCTTTCTTT. Protein: CSAQVGTEAFF.

The gene calls are TRBV6-6 and TRBJ2-3; 7 bases are shared with TRBD2. V lost 6 bases and J lost 4; bases outside the gene matches: 10. This CDR3 comprises 15 residues. Germline assignment: CDR1 MNHNY and CDR2 SVGAGI (reference sequence). The DNA of the CDR3 is TGTGCCAGCAGCTCCCGGAGCGGGGCGGCAGATACGCAGTATTTT. Its protein is CASSSRSGAADTQYF.

J is TRBJ2-5 and V is TRBV27, with D perhaps TRBD1 (6 bases). This CDR3 is 13 amino acids long. With 2 bases removed from V and 4 bases from J, the gap between germline ends came to 8 bases. CDR1 and CDR2 (germline): MNHEY, SMNVEV (reference sequence). CDR3 DNA sequence: TGTGCCAGCAGTTTAGCGACAGGAGAGACCCAGTACTTC. Protein sequence: CASSLATGETQYF.

The chain employs TRBV4-2 and TRBJ2-1; possible D gene TRBD2, 7 bases. V lost 0 bases, J lost 10 bases, and 22 bases lay in between. Germline V CDR1 and CDR2: LGHNA, YNFKEQ. The CDR3 runs 17 residues. The CDR3 sequence: CASSQDAGGGQGEEQFF. CDR3 DNA sequence: TGTGCCAGCAGCCAAGATGCTGGGGGGGGCCAGGGAGAGGAGCAGTTCTTC.

This sequence joins TRBV10-3 and TRBJ1-4; weak D call: TRBD1 (5 bases). The V gene's germline CDR1 is ENHRY and CDR2 SYGVKD. The CDR3 has 15 amino acids. V dropped 8 bases and J dropped 1 base, with 14 bases sitting between them. This CDR3 is CAIGGGVETNEKLFF. DNA for the CDR3: TGTGCCATCGGCGGGGGAGTGGAAACTAATGAAAAACTGTTTTTT.

The CDR3 nucleotides read TGCGCCCCAGAGTCTCTGGAGGGTTACGAGCAGTACTTC. Protein sequence: CAPESLEGYEQYF. The chain is built from TRBV5-1 and TRBJ2-7; D is possibly TRBD2 (6 bases). The germline V gene encodes CDR1 SGHRS and CDR2 YFSETQ. Trimming shortened V by 10 bases and J by 4 bases, and 18 bases separated the two germline ends. The CDR3 length is 13 residues.

The chain has TRBV19 and TRBJ1-2; D is undetermined. The V gene lost 3 bases and the J gene lost 0 bases, with 11 bases spanning the gap. The germline V gene encodes CDR1 LNHDA and CDR2 SQIVND (reference sequence). This CDR3 contains 15 residues. The CDR3 here is CASSMERNSNYGYTF. Here the CDR3 DNA reads TGTGCCAGTAGTATGGAGCGAAACTCTAACTATGGCTACACCTTC.

This clone was seen a handful of times. The chain couples TRBV10-3 to TRBJ2-7; 9 bases agree with TRBD1. CDR3 length equals 13 residues. Germline-derived CDR1 and CDR2 are ENHRY and SYGVKD. V lost 8 bases to trimming and J lost 1 base; unmatched junction nucleotides: 3. The CDR3 here is CAIRTGESYEQYF. The CDR3 DNA reads TGTGCCATCCGGACAGGGGAATCCTACGAGCAGTACTTC.

This clone has only one observation. This sequence joins TRBV13 and TRBJ1-1, with D possibly TRBD1 on 5 matching bases. The CDR3 runs 12 residues. Germline V gene sequence: CDR1 PRHDT, CDR2 FYEKMQ (reference sequence). Trimming pared 6 bases from V and 1 base from J, leaving 6 bases between. Here the CDR3 DNA reads TGTGCCAGCAGGGGGCCGAACACTGAAGCTTTCTTT. This sequence encodes CASRGPNTEAFF. Supplemented by reference TRBV13 and TRBJ1-1, the full variable domain reads AAGVIQSPRHLIKEKRETATLKCYPIPRHDTVYWYQQGPGQDPQFLISFYEKMQSDKGSIPDRFSAQQFSDYHSELNMSSLELGDSALYFCASRGPNTEAFFGQGTRLTVV.

This clone came up a few times. The chain is built from TRBV12-5 and TRBJ2-7, with a possible D match to TRBD1 (5 bases). Trimming removed 3 bases at V and 2 bases at J, with 11 bases between. This CDR3 region has 14 residues. Germline-derived CDR1 and CDR2 are LGHNT and FRNRAP. DNA of the CDR3: TGTGCTAGTGGTTTAACAGGACCTGCCTACGAGCAGTACTTC. It yields the protein CASGLTGPAYEQYF.

The chain recombines TRBV18 with TRBJ1-1; TRBD1 might be the D (5 bases). The V end was cut by 3 bases, the J end by 4 bases, with 12 bases between. The CDR3 contains 14 residues. Germline V lookup: CDR1 KGHSH, CDR2 LQKENI. The CDR3, as DNA: TGTGCCAGCTCACCCACGGTGGGGGGCACTGAAGCTTTCTTT. It translates to CASSPTVGGTEAFF.

This clone was picked up a small number of times. The gene calls are TRBV18 and TRBJ2-5; weak D call: TRBD1 (5 bases). The J call could be wrong; TRBJ2-7 is a better fit for the DNA end. This CDR3 comprises 12 residues. Per the germline V gene, CDR1 is KGHSH and CDR2 is LQKENI. CDR3 bases: TGTGCCAGCTCACCCGACAGCTACGAGCAGTACTTC. It yields the protein CASSPDSYEQYF.

The CDR3 DNA follows: TGTGCCAGCAGCTTTCTCTGGGCGGGAGAGGCGGATACGCAGTATTTT. This gives the protein CASSFLWAGEADTQYF. The chain couples TRBV7-9 to TRBJ2-3, with 7 bases fitting TRBD2. Looked up from germline, CDR1 is SEHNR and CDR2 is FQNEAQ (reference sequence). The CDR3 loop spans 16 amino acids. With 3 bases clipped from V and 6 bases from J, the junction kept 12 bases outside the gene matches.

The gene calls are TRBV19 and TRBJ1-2; 9 nucleotides match TRBD1. Germline CDR1 is LNHDA and CDR2 is SQIVND (reference sequence). Germline trimming cut 1 base from V and 0 bases from J; bases unmatched to any gene: 9. CDR3 size: 18 residues. This CDR3 is CASSIAGDRATANYGYTF. The CDR3 DNA follows: TGTGCCAGTAGTATAGCGGGGGACAGGGCGACAGCTAACTATGGCTACACCTTC. The full variable domain, with the rest looked up from reference TRBV19 and TRBJ1-2, is DGGITQSPKYLFRKEGQNVTLSCEQNLNHDAMYWYRQDPGQGLRLIYYSQIVNDFQKGDIAEGYSVSREKKESFPLTVTSAQKNPTAFYLCASSIAGDRATANYGYTFGSGTRLTVV.

In DNA, the CDR3 is TGCAGCGTCCGGGGGTCGACAGGGGGGACCTACGAGCAGTACTTC. This encodes CSVRGSTGGTYEQYF. The rearrangement links TRBV29-1 to TRBJ2-7, with 9 bases that match TRBD1. Germline V lookup: CDR1 SQVTM, CDR2 ANQGSEA. V lost 6 bases, J lost 2 bases, and 11 bases stayed unmatched. This CDR3 is built from 15 residues.